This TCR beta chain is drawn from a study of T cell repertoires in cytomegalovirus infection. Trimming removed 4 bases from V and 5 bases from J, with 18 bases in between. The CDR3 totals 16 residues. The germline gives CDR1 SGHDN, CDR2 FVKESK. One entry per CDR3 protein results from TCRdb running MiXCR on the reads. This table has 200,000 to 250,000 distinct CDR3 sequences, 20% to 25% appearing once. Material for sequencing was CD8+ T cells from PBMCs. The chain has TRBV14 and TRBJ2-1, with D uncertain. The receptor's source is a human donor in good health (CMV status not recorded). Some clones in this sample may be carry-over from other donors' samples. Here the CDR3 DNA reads TGTGCCAGCAGCCCGAATTTAAGGGCGCGAGACAATGAGCAGTTCTTC. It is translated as CASSPNLRARDNEQFF.